The rows below give T cell receptor beta chains drawn from one sample of a study of CD8 T cells in ankylosing spondylitis. Each CDR3 protein is one row after TCRdb ran MiXCR on the 5' RACE reads. The data contain roughly 120,000 distinct CDR3 sequences, 6% to 8.5% of them singletons. The sample comprised blood, either unsorted or a sorted T cell fraction (not recorded which). The receptors were sampled from a male donor with ankylosing spondylitis or in good health (not recorded which). Each CDR3 is given with its conserved first and last residue. The order of the fields is clone size, J gene, D gene, V gene, CDR3 DNA, CDR3 protein. The D gene is left open where the match is weak. Only some rows state a clone size, as once, few, many or a class for expanded clones.

size: many; J: TRBJ2-1; D: .; V: TRBV2; DNA: TGTGCCACAACAGAGGTCGGGACGGACTACAATGAGCAGTTCTTC; CDR3: CATTEVGTDYNEQFF
size: many; J: TRBJ2-1; D: .; V: TRBV13; DNA: TGTGCCAGCTTAATCGCGGAGGGAGGTAGCTACAATGAGCAGTTCTTC; CDR3: CASLIAEGGSYNEQFF
size: .; J: TRBJ2-3; D: .; V: TRBV7-9; DNA: TGTGCCAGCAGACTGGGGACAGATACGCAGTATTTT; CDR3: CASRLGTDTQYF
size: many; J: TRBJ2-7; D: TRBD2; V: TRBV20-1; DNA: TGCAGTGCTAGACTCCTAGCGGGATTGGATGAGCAGTACTTC; CDR3: CSARLLAGLDEQYF
size: many; J: TRBJ1-1; D: .; V: TRBV19; DNA: TGTGCCAGTATAAGAGGGGGAAACACTGAAGCTTTCTTT; CDR3: CASIRGGNTEAFF
size: many; J: TRBJ1-6; D: TRBD1; V: TRBV10-3; DNA: TGTGCCGCCCGACAGGGAGATTCACCCCTCCACTTT; CDR3: CAARQGDSPLHF
size: many; J: TRBJ2-1; D: TRBD1; V: TRBV18; DNA: TGTGCCAGCTCCCGACAGGGGAACAATGAGCAGTTCTTC; CDR3: CASSRQGNNEQFF
size: many; J: TRBJ2-3; D: TRBD2; V: TRBV5-1; DNA: TGCGCCAGCAGCTTCAACATACTAGCGGGGAGCACAGATACGCAGTATTTT; CDR3: CASSFNILAGSTDTQYF
size: .; J: TRBJ2-1; D: TRBD2; V: TRBV10-3; DNA: TGTGCCGTTGCTAGCGGGGCTAATGAGCAGTTCTTC; CDR3: CAVASGANEQFF
size: many; J: TRBJ1-1; D: .; V: TRBV5-1; DNA: TGCGCCAGCAGCCCGCGGGGGCAGTTCCCTGAAGCTTTCTTT; CDR3: CASSPRGQFPEAFF
size: many; J: TRBJ1-4; D: .; V: TRBV5-1; DNA: TGCGCCAGCAGCTTGGACGGAAATAATGAAAAACTGTTTTTT; CDR3: CASSLDGNNEKLFF
size: many; J: TRBJ1-5; D: .; V: TRBV5-1; DNA: TGCGCCAGCAGGATAGGCGGCAATCAGCCCCAGCATTTT; CDR3: CASRIGGNQPQHF
size: many; J: TRBJ2-7; D: .; V: TRBV28; DNA: TGTGCCAGCAGCACCGGGACTCTAAGCTCCTACGAGCAGTACTTC; CDR3: CASSTGTLSSYEQYF
size: many; J: TRBJ2-7; D: .; V: TRBV6-2/TRBV6-3; DNA: TGTGCCAGCAGTTACTCGGTGCGGCCGCCCTACGAGCAGTACTTC; CDR3: CASSYSVRPPYEQYF
size: many; J: TRBJ2-1; D: .; V: TRBV29-1; DNA: TGCAGCGTTGCGCAGCGCGGGCAGTTCTTC; CDR3: CSVAQRGQFF